This T cell receptor (beta chain) was documented in a study of blood T cells in healthy people across ages. Study results and caveats: Unknown donor CMV status possibly confounded expanded clonotype changes. Higher diversity, along with more naive CD4+ cells, distinguished long-lived donors from aged donors. Getting older went along with TCR beta diversity per million T cells dropping roughly linearly.

As concerns this clonotype: Its antigen is not identified.

Combining a sample-barcoded 5' primer with a J-beta primer mix, a second PCR ran for about 6 to 11 cycles. Each cDNA was tagged by a template-switch adaptor containing 12 random nucleotides. MiXCR was run by TCRdb on the 5' RACE reads, yielding one entry per CDR3 protein. The data contain 800,000 or so distinct CDR3 sequences, less than 80% of them seen just once; the ten biggest clones take up around 30%. Trimming took off 7 bases at V and 1 base at J, with 18 bases between the two ends. The CDR3 is 16 residues long. Germline-derived CDR1 and CDR2 are MDHEN and SYDVKM. The J gene is TRBJ2-3, the V gene TRBV28; D remains unclear. Sequenced input: blood. This TCR was sampled from a man aged 25-40 years in good health. The CDR3 protein is CASTLSLLSGTDTQYF. The CDR3 region has the DNA TGTGCCAGCACCTTGAGTCTACTCTCGGGCACAGATACGCAGTATTTT. The full variable domain, completed using reference TRBV28 and TRBJ2-3, is DVKVTQSSRYLVKRTGEKVFLECVQDMDHENMFWYRQDPGLGLRLIYFSYDVKMKEKGDIPEGYSVSREKKERFSLILESASTNQTSMYLCASTLSLLSGTDTQYFGPGTRLTVL.